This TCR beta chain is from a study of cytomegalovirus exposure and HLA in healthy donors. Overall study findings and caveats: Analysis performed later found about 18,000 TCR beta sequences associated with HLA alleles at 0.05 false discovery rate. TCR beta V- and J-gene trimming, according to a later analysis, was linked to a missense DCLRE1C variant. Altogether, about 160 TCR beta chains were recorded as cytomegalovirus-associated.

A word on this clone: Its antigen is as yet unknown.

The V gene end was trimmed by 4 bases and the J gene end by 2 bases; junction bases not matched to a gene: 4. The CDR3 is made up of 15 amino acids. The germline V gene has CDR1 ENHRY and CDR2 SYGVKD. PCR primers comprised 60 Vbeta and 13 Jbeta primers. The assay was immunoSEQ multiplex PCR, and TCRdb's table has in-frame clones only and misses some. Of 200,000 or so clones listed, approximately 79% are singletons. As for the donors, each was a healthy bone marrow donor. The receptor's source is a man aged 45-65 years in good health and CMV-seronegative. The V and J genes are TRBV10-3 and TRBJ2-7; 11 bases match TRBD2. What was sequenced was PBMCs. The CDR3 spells CAISGGTSGTYEQYF. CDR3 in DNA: TGTGCCATCAGTGGTGGGACTAGCGGAACCTACGAGCAGTACTTC.